This is a list of T cell receptor beta chains from one sample in a study of blood T cell repertoires in COVID-19. TCRdb's table, derived via immunoSEQ multiplex PCR, lists solely in-frame clones and lacks some. The sample lists some 180,000 clones; nearly 90% were seen once. Material: peripheral blood. All receptors derive from a man aged 55 to 70 with active or convalescent COVID-19. Each CDR3 is given with its conserved first and last residue. The order of the fields is D gene, V gene, clone size, J gene, CDR3 protein, CDR3 DNA. D genes are given only for firm matches. Clone size is stated in some rows and not others, as once, few, many or a class when expanded.

D gene: TRBD1; V gene: TRBV29-1; clone size: -; J gene: TRBJ2-7; CDR3 protein: CSVLDRVEQYF; CDR3 DNA: TGCAGCGTTCTGGACAGGGTGGAGCAGTACTTC
D gene: TRBD2; V gene: TRBV7-6; clone size: -; J gene: TRBJ2-7; CDR3 protein: CASSLGGGREQYF; CDR3 DNA: TGTGCCAGCAGCTTAGGCGGGGGGAGGGAGCAGTACTTC
D gene: TRBD1; V gene: TRBV3-1/TRBV3-2; clone size: -; J gene: TRBJ1-5; CDR3 protein: CASSQGGQGRQPQHF; CDR3 DNA: TGTGCCAGCAGCCAAGGAGGACAGGGGCGTCAGCCCCAGCATTTT
D gene: -; V gene: TRBV27; clone size: -; J gene: TRBJ2-2; CDR3 protein: CASRPQGFTGELFF; CDR3 DNA: TGTGCCAGCAGACCCCAGGGGTTCACCGGGGAGCTGTTTTTT
D gene: -; V gene: TRBV6-5; clone size: -; J gene: TRBJ1-2; CDR3 protein: CASKEAAGLNYGYTF; CDR3 DNA: TGTGCCAGCAAGGAGGCGGCGGGCCTTAACTATGGCTACACCTTC
D gene: -; V gene: TRBV7-2; clone size: -; J gene: TRBJ2-5; CDR3 protein: CASSLLAGTTQETQYF; CDR3 DNA: TGTGCCAGCAGCCTCCTAGCAGGGACAACGCAAGAGACCCAGTACTTC
D gene: -; V gene: TRBV7-8; clone size: -; J gene: TRBJ2-3; CDR3 protein: CASGGSTDTQYF; CDR3 DNA: TGTGCCAGCGGGGGGAGCACAGATACGCAGTATTTT
D gene: TRBD1; V gene: TRBV29-1; clone size: once; J gene: TRBJ1-4; CDR3 protein: CSAGTATNNEKLFF; CDR3 DNA: TGCAGCGCCGGGACAGCGACTAATAATGAAAAACTGTTTTTT
D gene: -; V gene: TRBV6-5; clone size: -; J gene: TRBJ1-2; CDR3 protein: CASSSQDGGTYGYTF; CDR3 DNA: TGTGCCAGCAGTTCCCAGGACGGGGGGACCTATGGCTACACCTTC
D gene: TRBD1; V gene: TRBV5-1; clone size: -; J gene: TRBJ1-1; CDR3 protein: CASSFGQGGTEAFF; CDR3 DNA: TGCGCCAGCAGCTTCGGACAGGGCGGGACTGAAGCTTTCTTT
D gene: TRBD1; V gene: TRBV5-1; clone size: -; J gene: TRBJ1-6; CDR3 protein: CASSVRSGQGNSPLHF; CDR3 DNA: TGCGCCAGCAGCGTCCGTTCGGGACAGGGTAATTCACCCCTCCACTTT